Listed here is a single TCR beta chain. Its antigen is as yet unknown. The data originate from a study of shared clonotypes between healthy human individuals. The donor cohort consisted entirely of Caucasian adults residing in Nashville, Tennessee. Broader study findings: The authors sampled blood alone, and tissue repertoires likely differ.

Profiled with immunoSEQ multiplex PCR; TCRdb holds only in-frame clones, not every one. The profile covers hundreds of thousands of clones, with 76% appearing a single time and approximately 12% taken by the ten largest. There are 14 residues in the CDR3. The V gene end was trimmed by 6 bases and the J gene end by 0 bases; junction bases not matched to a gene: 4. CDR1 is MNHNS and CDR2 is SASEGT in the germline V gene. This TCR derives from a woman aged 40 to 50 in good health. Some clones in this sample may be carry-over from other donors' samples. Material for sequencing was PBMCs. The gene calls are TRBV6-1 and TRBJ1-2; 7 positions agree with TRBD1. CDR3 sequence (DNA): TGTGCCAGCAGACGGGACAGAACTAACTATGGCTACACCTTC. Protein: CASRRDRTNYGYTF.